The 24 T cell receptor beta chains below all came from one sample that was sequenced in a study of a mutant IDH1 vaccine in newly diagnosed glioma. Their specific antigens are unknown. Method: immunoSEQ multiplex PCR; TCRdb's copy keeps in-frame clones and lacks some. Seen here are around 31,000 clones, almost 90% observed once, and the top ten hold less than 25%. Time point described: week 11, during vaccination. Alongside topical imiquimod, each dose of vaccine comprised 300 ug of mutant IDH1 20-mer peptide. The specimen comprised PBMCs, sampled from a glioma patient whose treatment included an IDH1 peptide vaccine. The receptors here all came from a man between 18 and 35 years old with glioma.

The chain uses TRBV11-3 and TRBJ2-5, with D unclear. V was cut by 5 bases and J by 5 bases, with 12 bases left in between. Germline V lookup: CDR1 SGHNT, CDR2 YENEEA. This CDR3 is 13 amino acids long. The CDR3 DNA is TGTGCCAGCAGCCGTAATATTCGGGAGACCCAGTACTTC. The encoded protein is CASSRNIRETQYF.

V is TRBV7-2 and J is TRBJ1-3, with D possibly being TRBD1 (5 bases). Per the germline V gene, CDR1 is SGHTA and CDR2 is FQGNSA. The CDR3 runs to 16 residues. The V end was cut by 1 base, the J end by 0 bases, with 10 bases between. CDR3 sequence (DNA): TGTGCCAGCAGCTTAGGAGCCGGGGGCTCTGGAAACACCATATATTTT. Translation: CASSLGAGGSGNTIYF. The variable domain in full, with the rest retrieved from reference TRBV7-2 and TRBJ1-3, is GAGVSQSPSNKVTEKGKDVELRCDPISGHTALYWYRQSLGQGLEFLIYFQGNSAPDKSGLPSDRFSAERTGGSVSTLTIQRTQQEDSAVYLCASSLGAGGSGNTIYFGEGSWLTVV.

The J gene is TRBJ2-3, the V gene TRBV15; D unclear. The ends were cut back, 0 bases at V and 2 bases at J, with 6 bases in the middle. Germline values: CDR1 LNHNV, CDR2 YYDKDF (reference sequence). The length of the CDR3 is 14 residues. The CDR3 region is CATSRDRHTDTQYF. For the CDR3, the DNA is TGTGCCACCAGCAGAGATCGCCACACAGATACGCAGTATTTT.

The V and J genes are TRBV6-5 and TRBJ2-1, with D possibly being TRBD1 (6 bases). V was cut by 6 bases and J by 2 bases, with 11 bases left in between. The length of the CDR3 is 14 residues. From germline, CDR1 is MNHEY and CDR2 SVGAGI. CDR3 bases: TGTGCCAGCAGGACCGGGACAACCTACAATGAGCAGTTCTTC. Translating gives CASRTGTTYNEQFF.

The sample holds one count of this clone. The chain has TRBV7-9 and TRBJ2-7; unclear D gene. V was clipped by 2 bases and J by 6 bases, with 8 bases between them. Germline loops: CDR1 SEHNR, CDR2 FQNEAQ (reference sequence). The CDR3 spans 12 residues. The CDR3 coding sequence is TGTGCCAGCAGCTTATGGGGTCCCGAGCAGTACTTC. Translated: CASSLWGPEQYF. The variable domain in full, completed from reference TRBV7-9 and TRBJ2-7, reads DTGVSQNPRHKITKRGQNVTFRCDPISEHNRLYWYRQTLGQGPEFLTYFQNEAQLEKSRLLSDRFSAERPKGSFSTLEIQRTEQGDSAMYLCASSLWGPEQYFGPGTRLTVT.

The chain recombines TRBV7-2 with TRBJ2-2; no firm D call. Germline V lookup: CDR1 SGHTA, CDR2 FQGNSA. The CDR3 sequence is 12 residues long. V lost 3 bases to trimming and J lost 5 bases, with 4 bases between them. CDR3 nucleotides: TGTGCCAGCAGCTTCGTTACCGGGGAGCTGTTTTTT. This sequence encodes CASSFVTGELFF.

This chain connects TRBV10-3 to TRBJ2-7, with TRBD1 matching over 7 bases. Germline CDR1 is ENHRY and CDR2 is SYGVKD. The CDR3 has 14 residues. V was pared by 2 bases and J by 3 bases, with 4 bases of the junction left unmatched. The CDR3 loop reads CAISEVAGGYEQYF. Here the CDR3 DNA reads TGTGCCATCAGTGAGGTGGCAGGGGGCTACGAGCAGTACTTC.

This clone showed up just a few times. The chain recombines TRBV5-1 with TRBJ2-7; possibly TRBD2 for D (6 bases). V gave up 4 bases and J gave up 0 bases, with 17 bases separating them. Germline values: CDR1 SGHRS, CDR2 YFSETQ. The CDR3 contains 16 residues. DNA for the CDR3: TGCGCCAGCAGCCCCAGGGACTGGCGGAGCTCCTACGAGCAGTACTTC. Residues: CASSPRDWRSSYEQYF.

The V gene is TRBV4-2, the J gene TRBJ2-2, with 8 bases that match TRBD2. This CDR3 comprises 15 residues. The germline CDR1 and CDR2 sequences are LGHNA and YNFKEQ. The V segment lost 1 base and the J segment 8 bases; nucleotides outside the gene matches: 6. The CDR3 is CASSQVLREGGELFF. The DNA for the CDR3 is TGTGCCAGCAGCCAAGTTTTACGGGAGGGTGGGGAGCTGTTTTTT.

The rearrangement joins TRBV6-4 to TRBJ1-1; tentatively, D is TRBD1 (5 bases). The CDR3 spans 13 residues. V lost 3 bases, J lost 1 base, and 6 bases lay in between. CDR1 MRHNA and CDR2 SNTAGT come from the germline V gene. CDR3 region: CASSEGENTEAFF. In nucleotides, the CDR3 is TGTGCCAGCAGTGAGGGGGAGAACACTGAAGCTTTCTTT.

This clone was observed a handful of times. The rearrangement uses TRBV27 and TRBJ2-3; D unclear. CDR1 is MNHEY and CDR2 is SMNVEV in the germline V gene (reference sequence). The CDR3 runs 11 residues. V was pared by 2 bases and J by 6 bases, with 3 bases between. In nucleotides, the CDR3 is TGTGCCAGCAGTTTAGGGGATACGCAGTATTTT. It specifies CASSLGDTQYF.

V and J are TRBV2 and TRBJ1-5; unclear D gene. V was trimmed by 5 bases and J by 3 bases, leaving 14 bases between them. The CDR3 spans 15 residues. Germline loops: CDR1 SNHLY, CDR2 FYNNEI. The CDR3 region is CASSRRFGDNQPQHF. In DNA form, the CDR3 reads TGTGCCAGCAGTAGAAGGTTCGGGGACAATCAGCCCCAGCATTTT.

This clone was counted only a few times. The rearrangement uses TRBV11-2 and TRBJ2-6; tentatively, D is TRBD2 (7 bases). The CDR3 contains 19 residues. With 5 bases removed from V and 5 bases from J, the gap between germline ends came to 25 bases. Germline CDR1 reads SGHAT; CDR2 reads FQNNGV. DNA of the CDR3: TGTGCCAGCAGCCAAGTCCTTGGACTAGGGGGGTCAAGGGCCAACGTCCTGACTTTC. This codes for CASSQVLGLGGSRANVLTF. Together with reference TRBV11-2 and TRBJ2-6, the CDR3 gives the full variable domain: EAGVAQSPRYKIIEKRQSVAFWCNPISGHATLYWYQQILGQGPKLLIQFQNNGVVDDSQLPKDRFSAERLKGVDSTLKIQPAKLEDSAVYLCASSQVLGLGGSRANVLTFGAGSRLTVL.

The chain joins TRBV19 to TRBJ1-5, with 10 bases matching TRBD1. Unmatched junction bases numbered 6, after V lost 6 bases and J lost 1 base. The CDR3 runs 16 residues. Germline CDR1 and CDR2: LNHDA and SQIVND (reference sequence). The CDR3 bases are TGTGCCAGTAGCGTTCCGGGACAGGGGAGCAATCAGCCCCAGCATTTT. Amino acids: CASSVPGQGSNQPQHF.

By its share, this clone is medium-sized. This sequence joins TRBV9 and TRBJ2-7, with unresolved D. Per the germline V gene, CDR1 is SGDLS and CDR2 is YYNGEE. V gave up 0 bases and J gave up 2 bases, with 6 bases separating them. CDR3 length: 13 residues. The CDR3 bases are TGTGCCAGCAGCGTAGATGACACCTACGAGCAGTACTTC. Its translation is CASSVDDTYEQYF.

The chain combines TRBV5-6 with TRBJ2-5; TRBD2 might be the D (5 bases). This CDR3 has 14 residues. From germline, CDR1 is SGHDT and CDR2 YYEEEE. Trimming shortened V by 0 bases and J by 5 bases, and 11 bases separated the two germline ends. For the CDR3, the DNA is TGTGCCAGCAGCTTGGTCGGGGTCGGGGAGACCCAGTACTTC. It encodes CASSLVGVGETQYF.

The chain combines TRBV6-5 with TRBJ2-1, with 9 bases lining up with TRBD1. The CDR3 is 15 amino acids. Germline V gives CDR1 MNHEY, CDR2 SVGAGI. V lost 2 bases and J lost 8; bases outside the gene matches: 7. CDR3 amino acids: CASSYGTGSSDEQFF. The CDR3 DNA sequence: TGTGCCAGCAGTTACGGGACAGGGTCCTCTGATGAGCAGTTCTTC.

J is TRBJ1-4 and V is TRBV6-5; no firm D call. CDR3 length: 15 residues. Germline lookup yields CDR1 MNHEY and CDR2 SVGAGI. V gave up 5 bases and J gave up 0 bases, with 10 bases separating them. The CDR3 reads CASSRAASTNEKLFF. In DNA form, the CDR3 reads TGTGCCAGCAGTCGAGCGGCATCAACTAATGAAAAACTGTTTTTT.

The rearrangement joins TRBV9 to TRBJ2-1; 14 bases are a match to TRBD2. Unmatched junction bases numbered 11, after V lost 4 bases and J lost 8 bases. The germline gives CDR1 SGDLS, CDR2 YYNGEE. The CDR3 contains 17 residues. Written as DNA, the CDR3 is TGTGCCAGCAGCCCCGAGTCCGGGACTAGCGGGAGTTATGAGCAGTTCTTC. This encodes CASSPESGTSGSYEQFF.

This rearrangement joins TRBV18 to TRBJ1-6; D gene ambiguous. This CDR3 is built from 12 residues. Germline V gene sequence: CDR1 KGHSH, CDR2 LQKENI. Deletions cut 2 bases from V and 13 bases from J, with 9 bases between. The CDR3 DNA follows: TGTGCCAGCTCACCAGATACGGGTCCCCTCCACTTT. Translated: CASSPDTGPLHF.

The chain employs TRBV7-2 and TRBJ2-2, with D possibly TRBD1 on 6 matching bases. Trimming pared 1 base from V and 3 bases from J, leaving 12 bases between. The CDR3 contains 16 residues. Germline CDR1 SGHTA, CDR2 FQGNSA. The CDR3 region is CASSLGGGGHTGELFF. CDR3 DNA: TGTGCCAGCAGCTTAGGAGGGGGTGGTCACACCGGGGAGCTGTTTTTT.

CDR3 amino acids: CASSLGFPGEQYF. CDR3 sequence (DNA): TGTGCCAGTAGTCTCGGGTTTCCGGGGGAGCAGTACTTC. The chain joins TRBV19 to TRBJ2-7; TRBD2 might be the D (5 bases). Trimming shortened V by 5 bases and J by 7 bases, and 15 bases separated the two germline ends. CDR3 size: 13 residues. In germline, CDR1 is LNHDA, CDR2 SQIVND (reference sequence).

This rearrangement joins TRBV19 to TRBJ1-5; 7 bases match TRBD1. In germline, CDR1 is LNHDA, CDR2 SQIVND (reference sequence). After removal of 4 bases from V and 0 bases from J, the junction contained 3 bases not matched to a gene. This CDR3 has 15 amino acids. This CDR3 reads CASSKGQYSNQPQHF. The CDR3 nucleotides read TGTGCCAGTAGTAAGGGACAGTATAGCAATCAGCCCCAGCATTTT. The full variable domain, with the rest looked up from reference TRBV19 and TRBJ1-5, is DGGITQSPKYLFRKEGQNVTLSCEQNLNHDAMYWYRQDPGQGLRLIYYSQIVNDFQKGDIAEGYSVSREKKESFPLTVTSAQKNPTAFYLCASSKGQYSNQPQHFGDGTRLSIL.

The gene calls are TRBV5-1 and TRBJ1-4, with TRBD1 matching over 11 bases. V gave up 6 bases and J gave up 10 bases; unmatched junction bases: 11. This CDR3 spans 15 amino acids. Per the germline V gene, CDR1 is SGHRS and CDR2 is YFSETQ. The CDR3 region is CASNLGQGASGKLFF. CDR3 sequence (DNA): TGCGCCAGCAACCTTGGACAGGGGGCTTCCGGAAAACTGTTTTTT.